This T cell receptor beta chain derives from a study of beta chain features in type 1 diabetes. Study outcomes and limitations: Relative to healthy donors, patients appeared to have naive, central memory and Treg TCRB repertoires that were more similar. Lower insertion and higher deletion counts appeared at VDJ junctions in type 1 diabetes patients.

A single heparinised draw of about 100 mL on average was taken per donor. Between the trimmed V and J ends, which lost 4 bases and 9 bases, there was a span of 14 bases. Germline CDR1 is SGHRS and CDR2 is YFSETQ. The CDR3 is 13 amino acids. Sequenced material consisted of expressed TCRB transcripts (all of the isolated RNA was reverse transcribed). Sequencing was performed with immunoSEQ multiplex PCR; in TCRdb, only in-frame clones are kept and a portion is missing. In the table there are fewer than 250,000 clones, 9.6% of which are singletons. A few counts support this clone. Its antigen is not known.

Sequenced sample: naive CD4+ T cells from blood. This chain connects TRBV5-1 to TRBJ2-1, with D possibly TRBD2 on 5 matching bases. The TCR comes from a woman between 18 and 29 years old in good health. CDR3 nucleotides: TGCGCCAGCAGCACAGTGCCCGAGGGTGAGCAGTTCTTC. This codes for CASSTVPEGEQFF.